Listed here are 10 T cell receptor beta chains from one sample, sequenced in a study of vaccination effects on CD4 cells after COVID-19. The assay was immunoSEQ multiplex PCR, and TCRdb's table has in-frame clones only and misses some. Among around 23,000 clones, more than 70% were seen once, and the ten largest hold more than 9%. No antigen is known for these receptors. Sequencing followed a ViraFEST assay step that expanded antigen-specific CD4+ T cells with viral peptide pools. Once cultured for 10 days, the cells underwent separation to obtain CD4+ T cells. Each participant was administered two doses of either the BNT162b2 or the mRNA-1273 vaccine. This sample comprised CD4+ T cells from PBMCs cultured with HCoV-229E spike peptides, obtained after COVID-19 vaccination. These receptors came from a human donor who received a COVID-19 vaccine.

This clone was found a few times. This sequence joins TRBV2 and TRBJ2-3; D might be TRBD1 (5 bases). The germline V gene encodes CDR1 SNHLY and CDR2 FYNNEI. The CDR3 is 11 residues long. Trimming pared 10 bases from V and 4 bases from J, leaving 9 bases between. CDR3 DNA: TGTGCCACCGCAGGGCCAGATACGCAGTATTTT. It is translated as CATAGPDTQYF. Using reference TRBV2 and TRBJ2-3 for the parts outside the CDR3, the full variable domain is EPEVTQTPSHQVTQMGQEVILRCVPISNHLYFYWYRQILGQKVEFLVSFYNNEISEKSEIFDDQFSVERPDGSNFTLKIRSTKLEDSAMYFCATAGPDTQYFGPGTRLTVL.

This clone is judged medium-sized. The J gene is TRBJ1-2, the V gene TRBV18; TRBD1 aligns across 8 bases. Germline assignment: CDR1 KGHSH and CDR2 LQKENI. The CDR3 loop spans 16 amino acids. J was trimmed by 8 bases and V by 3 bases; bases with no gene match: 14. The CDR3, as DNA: TGTGCCAGCTCACCTTATCTTCCGGGACAGGATGACGGCTACACCTTC. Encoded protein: CASSPYLPGQDDGYTF.

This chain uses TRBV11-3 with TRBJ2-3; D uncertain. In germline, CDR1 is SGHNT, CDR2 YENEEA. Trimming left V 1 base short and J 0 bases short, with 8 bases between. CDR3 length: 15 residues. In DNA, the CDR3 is TGTGCCAGCAGCTTAGGAGGTTTAAGCACAGATACGCAGTATTTT. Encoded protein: CASSLGGLSTDTQYF.

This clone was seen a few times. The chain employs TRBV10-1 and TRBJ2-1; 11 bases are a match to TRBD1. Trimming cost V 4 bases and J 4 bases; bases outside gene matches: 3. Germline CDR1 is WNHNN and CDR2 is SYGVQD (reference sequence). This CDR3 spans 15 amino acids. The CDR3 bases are TGCGCCAGCAGTGGGGGACAGGGGGTGTACAATGAGCAGTTCTTC. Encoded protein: CASSGGQGVYNEQFF.

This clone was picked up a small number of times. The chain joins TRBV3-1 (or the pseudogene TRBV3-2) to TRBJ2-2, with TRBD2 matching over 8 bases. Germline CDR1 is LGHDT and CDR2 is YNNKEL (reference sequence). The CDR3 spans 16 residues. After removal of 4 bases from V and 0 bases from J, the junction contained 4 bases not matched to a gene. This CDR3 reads CASSPTSGANTGELFF. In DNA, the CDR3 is TGTGCCAGCAGCCCCACTAGCGGCGCGAACACCGGGGAGCTGTTTTTT.

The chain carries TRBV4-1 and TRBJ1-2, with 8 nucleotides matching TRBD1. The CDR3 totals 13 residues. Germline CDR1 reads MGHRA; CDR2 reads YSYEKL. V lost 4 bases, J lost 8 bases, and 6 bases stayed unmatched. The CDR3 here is CASSPQQGVGYTF. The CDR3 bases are TGCGCCAGCAGCCCACAACAGGGGGTCGGCTACACCTTC.

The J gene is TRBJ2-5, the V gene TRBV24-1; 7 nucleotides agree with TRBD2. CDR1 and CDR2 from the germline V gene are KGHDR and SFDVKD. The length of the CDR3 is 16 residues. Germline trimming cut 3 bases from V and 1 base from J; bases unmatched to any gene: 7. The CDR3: CATSDPAGEGQETQYF. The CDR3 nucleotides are TGTGCCACCAGTGATCCGGCGGGGGAGGGCCAAGAGACCCAGTACTTC.

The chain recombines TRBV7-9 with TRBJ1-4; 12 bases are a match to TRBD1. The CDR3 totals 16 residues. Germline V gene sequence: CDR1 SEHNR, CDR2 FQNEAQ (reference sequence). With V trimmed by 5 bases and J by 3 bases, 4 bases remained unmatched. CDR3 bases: TGTGCCAGCAGCCCGGGACAGGGGGCGGCTAATGAAAAACTGTTTTTT. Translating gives CASSPGQGAANEKLFF. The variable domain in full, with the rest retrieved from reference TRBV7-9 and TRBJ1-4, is DTGVSQNPRHKITKRGQNVTFRCDPISEHNRLYWYRQTLGQGPEFLTYFQNEAQLEKSRLLSDRFSAERPKGSFSTLEIQRTEQGDSAMYLCASSPGQGAANEKLFFGSGTQLSVL.

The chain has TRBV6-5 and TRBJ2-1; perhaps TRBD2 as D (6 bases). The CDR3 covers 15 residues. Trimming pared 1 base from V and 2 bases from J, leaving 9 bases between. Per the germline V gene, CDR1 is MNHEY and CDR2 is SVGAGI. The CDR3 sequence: CASSYYTGAYNEQFF. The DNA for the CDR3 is TGTGCCAGCAGTTACTACACGGGAGCCTACAATGAGCAGTTCTTC.

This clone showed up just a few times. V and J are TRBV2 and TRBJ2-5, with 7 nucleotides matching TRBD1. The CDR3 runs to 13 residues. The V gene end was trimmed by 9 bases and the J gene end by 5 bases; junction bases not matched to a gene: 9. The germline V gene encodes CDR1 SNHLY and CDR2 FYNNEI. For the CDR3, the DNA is TGTGCCAGTGATGGACAGGTCGGGGAGACCCAGTACTTC. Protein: CASDGQVGETQYF.